One and the same sample provided the 8 T cell receptor beta chains below, sequenced in a study of blood T cells in healthy people across ages. The second PCR ran about 6 to 12 cycles with a sample-barcoded 5' primer and J-beta primers. TCRdb redid the calling of the 5' RACE reads with MiXCR, one entry per CDR3 protein. This table has about 810,000 distinct CDR3 sequences, about 36% appearing once. The source material was blood. Every receptor here comes from a man between 18 and 35 years old in good health.

The gene calls are TRBV7-9 and TRBJ1-4; no firm D call. With 5 bases removed from V and 8 bases from J, the gap between germline ends came to 12 bases. The CDR3 runs to 13 residues. The germline V gene has CDR1 SEHNR and CDR2 FQNEAQ (reference sequence). The CDR3 protein is CASSAYLGEKLFF. The CDR3 DNA sequence: TGTGCCAGCAGCGCCTACCTGGGGGAAAAACTGTTTTTT.

The rearrangement uses TRBV5-1 and TRBJ2-3, with 9 bases aligning to TRBD2. CDR3 length equals 14 residues. Germline-derived CDR1 and CDR2 are SGHRS and YFSETQ. V trimming: 4 bases; J trimming: 6 bases; junction bases outside the gene matches: 6. CDR3 loop: CASSPLAGHDTQYF. The CDR3 DNA reads TGCGCCAGCAGCCCTCTAGCGGGGCATGATACGCAGTATTTT.

The chain has TRBV16 and TRBJ2-5; no clear D gene. Germline lookup yields CDR1 KGHSY and CDR2 FQNENV. Trimming stripped 2 bases from V and 11 bases from J, with 27 bases between. This CDR3 spans 17 amino acids. CDR3 nucleotide sequence: TGTGCCAGCAGCCAAGGTTCCGGGCTCAGCTCCTACAATGAGCAGTACTTC. Translated: CASSQGSGLSSYNEQYF.

This clonotype was observed a handful of times. V gene TRBV3-1 combines with J gene TRBJ2-7, with TRBD1 matching 8 bases. Losses at the gene ends were 4 bases for V and 4 bases for J; bases not matched to a gene: 6. CDR3 length: 14 residues. Germline V gene data show CDR1 as LGHDT and CDR2 as YNNKEL (reference sequence). The CDR3 reads CASSPGTGWYEQYF. CDR3 nucleotides: TGTGCCAGCAGCCCCGGGACAGGTTGGTACGAGCAGTACTTC.

V and J are TRBV12-3 or TRBV12-4 and TRBJ1-1, with a possible D match to TRBD1 (6 bases). Trimming cost V 5 bases and J 0 bases, with 19 bases left between them. CDR3 length equals 17 residues. CDR3 in amino acids: CASSPRGRASLNTEAFF. The CDR3 DNA follows: TGTGCCAGCAGTCCCCGGGGGCGAGCCTCACTGAACACTGAAGCTTTCTTT.

There are a few counts of this clonotype. The CDR3 nucleotides are TGTGCCAGCAGCTTAAACAGGTCTGGGCCCCAGCATTTT. This encodes CASSLNRSGPQHF. The chain uses TRBV7-3 and TRBJ1-5, with D maybe TRBD1 (5 bases). Per germline, CDR1 SGHTA and CDR2 FQGTGA. This CDR3 has 13 amino acids. Trimming took 1 base from V and 9 from J, leaving 10 bases between them.

The genes are TRBV5-1 and TRBJ2-1; D may be TRBD1 (6 bases). This CDR3 contains 13 residues. V was pared by 4 bases and J by 8 bases, with 13 bases between. Germline V gene data show CDR1 as SGHRS and CDR2 as YFSETQ. The CDR3 is CASSAQGRDEQFF. In DNA form, the CDR3 reads TGCGCCAGCAGCGCACAGGGTCGTGATGAGCAGTTCTTC.

This chain links TRBV6-6 with TRBJ2-7, with TRBD2 identical over 10 bases. The CDR3 loop spans 16 amino acids. Germline loops: CDR1 MNHNY, CDR2 SVGAGI (reference sequence). V trimming: 5 bases; J trimming: 3 bases; junction bases outside the gene matches: 10. The CDR3 sequence is CASSTTGTSVFYEQYF. Here the CDR3 DNA reads TGTGCCAGCAGTACAACCGGGACTAGCGTCTTCTACGAGCAGTACTTC.